This T cell receptor beta chain was identified during a study of blood T cell repertoires in COVID-19. Here immunoSEQ multiplex PCR was the method, and the copy in TCRdb shows in-frame clones only, minus some. In the table there are approximately 300,000 clones, 90% of which are singletons. With 0 bases removed from V and 4 bases from J, the gap between germline ends came to 13 bases. Looked up from germline, CDR1 is MGHRA and CDR2 is YSYEKL. The length of the CDR3 is 16 residues. Sequencing was carried out using PBMCs or T cells enriched from blood (not recorded which). The clonotype comes from a woman in her thirties who had been exposed to COVID-19. This chain uses TRBV4-1 with TRBJ1-5, with a possible D match to TRBD1 (5 bases). The CDR3, as DNA: TGCGCCAGCAGCCAAGATAGTACGGGGGAGAATCAGCCCCAGCATTTT. Protein sequence: CASSQDSTGENQPQHF.